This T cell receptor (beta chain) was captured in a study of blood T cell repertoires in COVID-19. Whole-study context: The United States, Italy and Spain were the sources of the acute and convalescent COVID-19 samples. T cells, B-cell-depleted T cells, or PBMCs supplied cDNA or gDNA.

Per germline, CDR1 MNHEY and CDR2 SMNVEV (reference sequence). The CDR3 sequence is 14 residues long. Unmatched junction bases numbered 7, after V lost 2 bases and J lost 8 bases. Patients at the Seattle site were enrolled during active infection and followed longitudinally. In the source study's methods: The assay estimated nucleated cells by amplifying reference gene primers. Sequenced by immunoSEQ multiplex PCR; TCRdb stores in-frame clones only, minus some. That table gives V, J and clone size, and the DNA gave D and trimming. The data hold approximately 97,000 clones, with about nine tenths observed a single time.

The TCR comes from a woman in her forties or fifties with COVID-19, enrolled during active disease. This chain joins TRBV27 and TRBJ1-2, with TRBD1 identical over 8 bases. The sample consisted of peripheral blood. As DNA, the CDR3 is TGTGCCAGCAGTTTAAGAGGGACAGGAGTGGGCTACACCTTC. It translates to CASSLRGTGVGYTF.